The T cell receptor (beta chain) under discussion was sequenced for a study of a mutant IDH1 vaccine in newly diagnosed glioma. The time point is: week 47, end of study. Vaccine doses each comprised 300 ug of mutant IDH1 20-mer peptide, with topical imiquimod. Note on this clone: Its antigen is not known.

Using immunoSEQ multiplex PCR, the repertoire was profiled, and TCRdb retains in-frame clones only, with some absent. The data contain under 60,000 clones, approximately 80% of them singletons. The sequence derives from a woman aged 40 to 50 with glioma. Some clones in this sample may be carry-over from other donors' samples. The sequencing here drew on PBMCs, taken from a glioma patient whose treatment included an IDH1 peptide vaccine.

This CDR3 is CASSVWPTGATNTGELFF. DNA for the CDR3: TGTGCCAGCAGCGTGTGGCCGACCGGGGCCACGAACACCGGGGAGCTGTTTTTT. V and J are TRBV9 and TRBJ2-2; TRBD1 or TRBD2 may be the D gene (5 bases each). The length of the CDR3 is 18 residues. V gave up 2 bases and J gave up 0 bases, with 17 bases separating them. Germline lookup yields CDR1 SGDLS and CDR2 YYNGEE.